This TCR beta chain was found in a study of cytomegalovirus exposure and HLA in healthy donors. Study details: The same platform was used for the 90 to 150 validation repertoires and the roughly 700 first-cohort repertoires, a later analysis reported.

This clone was seen more than once but under ten times. Its target is unknown. The study's findings and limits: The study recorded fewer than 200 TCR beta chains that were cytomegalovirus-associated. First-cohort TCR clusters tended to co-occur in the 120 or so validation repertoires, a later analysis found.

The method was immunoSEQ multiplex PCR; TCRdb's version includes in-frame clones alone and lacks a portion of them. The sample contains 95,000 to 150,000 clones, 70% to 90% of which appear only once. Deletions cut 5 bases from V and 4 bases from J, with 17 bases between. CDR3 length: 15 residues. Germline lookup yields CDR1 LNHNV and CDR2 YYDKDF (reference sequence). The validation cohort, a group of more than 95 subjects, included the donors and was separate from the roughly 600-subject first cohort. The sequence was obtained from a woman in her thirties in good health and CMV-seronegative. Specimen: PBMCs. The gene calls are TRBV15 and TRBJ1-2, with D uncertain. Here the CDR3 DNA reads TGTGCCACCAGCGCTCGTACTGGAGGCACCTATGGCTACACCTTC. It specifies CATSARTGGTYGYTF.